A single sample is the source of the 7 T cell receptor beta chains below, sequenced in a study of response to subunit inactivated influenza vaccine. A single record per CDR3 protein comes from TCRdb applying MiXCR to the RT-PCR reads. The sample lists over 150,000 distinct CDR3 sequences, roughly 14% occurring once. Here the sequenced sample was CD8+ T cells sorted from PBMCs, taken 4 to 6 days after vaccination. The receptors originated from a man aged 45-65 years who received an inactivated influenza vaccine.

Ten or more counts support this clonotype. Written as DNA, the CDR3 is TGCAGCGTCCCTCGGGTCAAATACAATGAGCAGTTCTTC. Translating gives CSVPRVKYNEQFF. The chain recombines TRBV29-1 with TRBJ2-1; D not certain. Germline values: CDR1 SQVTM, CDR2 ANQGSEA. Trimming shortened V by 6 bases and J by 4 bases, and 13 bases separated the two germline ends. This CDR3 spans 13 amino acids.

This clonotype was counted a few times. The V and J genes are TRBV12-3 or TRBV12-4 and TRBJ2-1; TRBD2 matches 7 bases. V lost 4 bases to trimming and J lost 10 bases; unmatched junction nucleotides: 13. The CDR3 covers 15 residues. For the CDR3, the DNA is TGTGCCAGCAGTTCGAGTATGCGGGGGTTAGGGGAGCAGTTCTTC. It codes for CASSSSMRGLGEQFF.

This clonotype was seen a handful of times. CDR3 in amino acids: CATSRDRRAEETQYF. In nucleotides, the CDR3 is TGTGCCACCAGCAGAGATCGTAGGGCGGAAGAGACCCAGTACTTC. The chain links TRBV15 to TRBJ2-5; D unclear. Between the trimmed V and J ends, which lost 0 bases and 3 bases, there was a span of 11 bases. The CDR3 is 15 residues long. CDR1 and CDR2 from the germline V gene are LNHNV and YYDKDF (reference sequence).

This clonotype was seen at least ten times. V usage is TRBV12-3 or TRBV12-4 and J usage is TRBJ2-7; D possibly uses TRBD1 or TRBD2 (5 bases each). V gave up 3 bases and J gave up 4 bases, with 13 bases separating them. CDR3 size: 14 residues. In DNA, the CDR3 is TGTGCCAGCAGTTTGGCAGGGAGAATTTACGAGCAGTACTTC. Translating it yields CASSLAGRIYEQYF.

This clonotype was seen ten or more times. The chain has TRBV12-3 or TRBV12-4 and TRBJ2-7, with D possibly TRBD1 on 5 matching bases. The CDR3 runs to 12 residues. The V end lost 6 bases, the J end lost 4 bases, and 10 bases lay between the germline ends. CDR3 amino acids: CASSKRGYEQYF. The CDR3, as DNA: TGTGCCAGCAGCAAAAGGGGTTACGAGCAGTACTTC.

This chain's CDR3 is CASSKGHLYSGTALNQPQHF. Written as DNA, the CDR3 is TGTGCCAGCAGCAAGGGTCATCTTTATTCCGGGACAGCCCTCAATCAGCCCCAGCATTTT. This chain uses TRBV21-1 with TRBJ1-5; the DNA was not used to check the table's D call, TRBD1. TRBV21-1 counts as a pseudogene. The CDR3 runs to 20 residues.

The chain has TRBV6-6 and TRBJ2-1; D gene ambiguous. The CDR3 runs 11 residues. V lost 3 bases and J 11 bases, leaving 8 bases between the germline ends. The germline V gene has CDR1 MNHNY and CDR2 SVGAGI (reference sequence). The CDR3 reads CASSYSEKQFF. The DNA of the CDR3 is TGTGCCAGCAGTTATAGTGAGAAGCAGTTCTTC.